This is a list of T cell receptor beta chains from one sample in a study of shared clonotypes between healthy human individuals. TCRdb's copy holds only in-frame clones and misses some; the assay was immunoSEQ multiplex PCR. This table has about 820,000 clones, 90% to 95% appearing once. The sample taken for sequencing was naive CD8+ T cells sorted from blood. The receptors were gathered from a man aged 25-45 years in good health. The CDR3 runs from the conserved cysteine through the conserved F or W.

J gene: TRBJ1-5
V gene: TRBV28
CDR3 length: 15
CDR3 protein: CASSPLWGSGQPQHF

J gene: TRBJ2-2
V gene: TRBV6-8
CDR3 length: 18
CDR3 protein: CASRASGGGRKNTGELFF

J gene: TRBJ1-1
V gene: TRBV5-1
CDR3 length: 13
CDR3 protein: CASSKAESTEAFF

J gene: TRBJ2-5
V gene: TRBV5-1
CDR3 length: 18
CDR3 protein: CASSQGSGIVPSLETQYF

J gene: TRBJ2-7
V gene: TRBV7-2
CDR3 length: 16
CDR3 protein: CASSSQVGVTSYEQYF

J gene: TRBJ1-2
V gene: TRBV5-1
CDR3 length: 16
CDR3 protein: CASGTGSYDFNYGYTF

J gene: TRBJ1-1
V gene: TRBV11-2
CDR3 length: 15
CDR3 protein: CASSSGRGGITEAFF

J gene: TRBJ2-7
V gene: TRBV6-1
CDR3 length: 16
CDR3 protein: CASSEIEPGQGYEQYF

J gene: TRBJ2-7
V gene: TRBV4-1
CDR3 length: 15
CDR3 protein: CASSPPGTGLYEQYF

J gene: TRBJ1-1
V gene: TRBV7-9
CDR3 length: 14
CDR3 protein: CASSSTGGEGEAFF

J gene: TRBJ1-5
V gene: TRBV7-9
CDR3 length: 17
CDR3 protein: CASSLGDRGSKYQPQHF

J gene: TRBJ1-2
V gene: TRBV11-2
CDR3 length: 17
CDR3 protein: CASSFSKGQLANYGYTF

J gene: TRBJ2-1
V gene: TRBV28
CDR3 length: 14
CDR3 protein: CASSNREGASEQFF

J gene: TRBJ2-1
V gene: TRBV27
CDR3 length: 15
CDR3 protein: CASSLWGTSVNEQFF

J gene: TRBJ2-7
V gene: TRBV28
CDR3 length: 12
CDR3 protein: CASRRDLYEQYF

J gene: TRBJ1-1
V gene: TRBV2
CDR3 length: 14
CDR3 protein: CASSDLGENTEAFF

J gene: TRBJ2-1
V gene: TRBV29-1
CDR3 length: 14
CDR3 protein: CSVCPLGAGHEQFF

J gene: TRBJ2-1
V gene: TRBV19
CDR3 length: 16
CDR3 protein: CASSILAGGTYNEQFF

J gene: TRBJ2-1
V gene: TRBV5-1
CDR3 length: 15
CDR3 protein: CASSPGTSGSFEQFF

J gene: TRBJ1-5
V gene: TRBV10-2
CDR3 length: 12
CDR3 protein: CASSDSNQPQHF

J gene: TRBJ2-1
V gene: TRBV5-1
CDR3 length: 19
CDR3 protein: CASKAGLAGALSSYNEQFF

J gene: TRBJ2-3
V gene: TRBV29-1
CDR3 length: 15
CDR3 protein: CSVQALDRFTDTQYF

J gene: TRBJ1-2
V gene: TRBV11-2
CDR3 length: 16
CDR3 protein: CASSSGYRDINYGYTF

J gene: TRBJ2-7
V gene: TRBV28
CDR3 length: 13
CDR3 protein: CASSSGTDYEQYF

J gene: TRBJ2-7
V gene: TRBV5-5
CDR3 length: 15
CDR3 protein: CASSSRDRVGYEQYF

J gene: TRBJ2-1
V gene: TRBV25-1
CDR3 length: 15
CDR3 protein: CASSDPGLAGDEQFF

J gene: TRBJ2-1
V gene: TRBV4-3
CDR3 length: 14
CDR3 protein: CASSQDGRLNEQFF

J gene: TRBJ1-1
V gene: TRBV28
CDR3 length: 13
CDR3 protein: CASSLRGGTEAFF

J gene: TRBJ2-6
V gene: TRBV4-3
CDR3 length: 17
CDR3 protein: CASSPRGGFSGANVLTF

J gene: TRBJ2-1
V gene: TRBV27
CDR3 length: 20
CDR3 protein: CASSPGLAGREVRSYNEQFF

J gene: TRBJ2-1
V gene: TRBV13
CDR3 length: 16
CDR3 protein: CASSLGGIFIDDEQFF

J gene: TRBJ1-2
V gene: TRBV6-4
CDR3 length: 16
CDR3 protein: CASSDSPGQTNYGYTF

J gene: TRBJ1-3
V gene: TRBV7-9
CDR3 length: 19
CDR3 protein: CASSLANAQQGEVGNTIYF